This TCR beta chain comes out of a study of OX40 agonist ivuxolimab in advanced cancers. Study at large: Partial responses were achieved by three patients, of whom one had hepatocellular carcinoma and two had cutaneous melanoma.

Clones were read by immunoSEQ multiplex PCR, and TCRdb kept only the in-frame ones, dropping some. This table holds roughly 11,000 clones, around 74% found once. Germline trimming cut 1 base from V and 0 bases from J; bases unmatched to any gene: 5. The CDR3 has 18 amino acids. Germline values: CDR1 LNHNV, CDR2 YYDKDF (reference sequence). Baseline was the first blood sampling point, followed by cycle 4 day 1 and cycle 7 day 1. This receptor was taken from an adult with an advanced solid tumor such as melanoma, head and neck, liver or kidney cancer. This chain joins TRBV15 and TRBJ2-1; 11 nucleotides match TRBD2. The specimen was CD4+ or CD8+ T cells sorted from blood, collected in a trial of the OX40 agonist ivuxolimab. The CDR3 is CATSRGTSGSSSYNEQFF. The CDR3 DNA follows: TGTGCCACCAGCAGAGGGACTAGCGGGTCTAGCTCCTACAATGAGCAGTTCTTC.